The 5 T cell receptor beta chains below all came from one sample that was sequenced in a study of cytomegalovirus exposure and HLA in healthy donors. Primers for the PCR totalled 60 Vbeta and 13 Jbeta. TCRdb's copy holds only in-frame clones and misses some; the assay was immunoSEQ multiplex PCR. The sample consists of 140,000 or so clones, approximately 78% of them appearing once. The sequencing input was PBMCs. The receptors were sampled from a female donor in good health and CMV-seronegative.

The chain recombines TRBV5-5 with TRBJ1-6; D may be TRBD1 (6 bases). This CDR3 has 17 residues. V was pared by 0 bases and J by 8 bases, with 18 bases between. Germline V lookup: CDR1 SGHKS, CDR2 YYEKEE (reference sequence). The CDR3 here is CASSLGGGGQSYSPLHF. CDR3 sequence (DNA): TGTGCCAGCAGCTTGGGAGGGGGGGGGCAAAGTTATTCACCCCTCCACTTT. Full variable domain (outside the CDR3, taken from reference TRBV5-5 and TRBJ1-6): DAGVTQSPTHLIKTRGQQVTLRCSPISGHKSVSWYQQVLGQGPQFIFQYYEKEERGRGNFPDRFSARQFPNYSSELNVNALLLGDSALYLCASSLGGGGQSYSPLHFGNGTRLTVT.

The chain employs TRBV7-8 and TRBJ2-7; 8 bases align to TRBD1. V lost 4 bases, J lost 2 bases, and 4 bases stayed unmatched. The germline V gene has CDR1 SGHVS and CDR2 FQNEAQ. This CDR3 spans 14 amino acids. CDR3 DNA sequence: TGTGCCAGCAGCTCGGACAGGGTCCCCTACGAGCAGTACTTC. It translates to CASSSDRVPYEQYF. Looking up the rest from reference TRBV7-8 and TRBJ2-7 gives the full variable domain: GAGVSQSPRYKVAKRGQDVALRCDPISGHVSLFWYQQALGQGPEFLTYFQNEAQLDKSGLPSDRFFAERPEGSVSTLKIQRTQQEDSAVYLCASSSDRVPYEQYFGPGTRLTVT.

The chain joins TRBV4-2 to TRBJ2-1, with unresolved D. Per germline, CDR1 LGHNA and CDR2 YNFKEQ. This CDR3 contains 14 residues. Trimming stripped 4 bases from V and 1 base from J, with 8 bases between. DNA of the CDR3: TGTGCCAGCAGCCCCAGTGGTTCCTACAATGAGCAGTTCTTC. Protein product: CASSPSGSYNEQFF.

CDR3 bases: TGTGCCAGCAGCTTGAGGACTCTCCATTGGAACGAGCAGTACTTC. Residues: CASSLRTLHWNEQYF. The rearrangement links TRBV5-6 to TRBJ2-7; tentatively, D is TRBD2 (5 bases). V was clipped by 1 base and J by 5 bases, with 16 bases between them. CDR3 length: 15 residues. CDR1 SGHDT and CDR2 YYEEEE come from the germline V gene.

The rearrangement links TRBV5-1 to TRBJ2-7; perhaps TRBD2 as D (6 bases). CDR3 length: 14 residues. Per the germline V gene, CDR1 is SGHRS and CDR2 is YFSETQ. V was cut by 3 bases and J by 2 bases, with 12 bases left in between. Here the CDR3 DNA reads TGCGCCAGCAGCTCGGTAGCGGCAGCCTACGAGCAGTACTTC. Translated, it gives CASSSVAAAYEQYF.